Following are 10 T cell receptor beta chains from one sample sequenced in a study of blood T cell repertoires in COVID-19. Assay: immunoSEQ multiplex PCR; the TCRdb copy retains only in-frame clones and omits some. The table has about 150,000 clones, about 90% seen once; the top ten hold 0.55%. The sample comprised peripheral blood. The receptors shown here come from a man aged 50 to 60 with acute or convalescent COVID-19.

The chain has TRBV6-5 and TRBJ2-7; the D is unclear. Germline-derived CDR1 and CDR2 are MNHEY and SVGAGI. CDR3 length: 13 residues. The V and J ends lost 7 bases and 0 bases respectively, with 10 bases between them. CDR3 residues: CASTRYGSYEQYF. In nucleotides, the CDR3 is TGTGCCAGCACCCGCTACGGCTCCTACGAGCAGTACTTC.

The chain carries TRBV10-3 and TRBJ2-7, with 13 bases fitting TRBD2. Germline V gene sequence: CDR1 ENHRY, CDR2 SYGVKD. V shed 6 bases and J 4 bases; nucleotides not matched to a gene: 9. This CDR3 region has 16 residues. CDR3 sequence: CAISLTGTSGTYEQYF. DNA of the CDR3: TGTGCCATCAGCCTGACCGGGACTAGCGGGACATACGAGCAGTACTTC.

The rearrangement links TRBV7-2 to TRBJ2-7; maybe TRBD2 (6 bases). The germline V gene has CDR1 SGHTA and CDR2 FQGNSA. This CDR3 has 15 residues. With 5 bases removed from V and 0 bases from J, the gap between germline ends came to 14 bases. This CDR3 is CASSTTPGVSYEQYF. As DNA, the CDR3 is TGTGCCAGCAGCACAACCCCGGGGGTCTCCTACGAGCAGTACTTC. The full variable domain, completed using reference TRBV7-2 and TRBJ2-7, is GAGVSQSPSNKVTEKGKDVELRCDPISGHTALYWYRQSLGQGLEFLIYFQGNSAPDKSGLPSDRFSAERTGGSVSTLTIQRTQQEDSAVYLCASSTTPGVSYEQYFGPGTRLTVT.

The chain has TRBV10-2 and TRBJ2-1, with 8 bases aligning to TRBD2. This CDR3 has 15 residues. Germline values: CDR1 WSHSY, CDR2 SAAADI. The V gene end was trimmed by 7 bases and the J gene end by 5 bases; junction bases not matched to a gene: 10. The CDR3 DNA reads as TGCGCCAGCATTTCTAGCGGGTGGGTGGACAATGAGCAGTTCTTC. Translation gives CASISSGWVDNEQFF.

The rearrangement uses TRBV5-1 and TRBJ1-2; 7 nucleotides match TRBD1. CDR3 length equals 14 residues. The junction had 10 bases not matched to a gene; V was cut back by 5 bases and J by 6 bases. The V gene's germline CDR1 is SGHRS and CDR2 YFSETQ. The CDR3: CASRGTDFYNGYTF. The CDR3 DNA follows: TGCGCCAGCAGGGGGACAGATTTTTACAATGGCTACACCTTC.

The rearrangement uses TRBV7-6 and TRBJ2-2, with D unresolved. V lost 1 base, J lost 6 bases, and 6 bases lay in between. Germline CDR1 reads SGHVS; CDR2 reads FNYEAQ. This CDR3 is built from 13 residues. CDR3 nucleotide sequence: TGTGCCAGCAGCTTAGGGGCCCCCGGGGAGCTGTTTTTT. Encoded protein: CASSLGAPGELFF. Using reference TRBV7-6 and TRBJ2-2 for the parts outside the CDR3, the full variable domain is GAGVSQSPRYKVTKRGQDVALRCDPISGHVSLYWYRQALGQGPEFLTYFNYEAQQDKSGLPNDRFSAERPEGSISTLTIQRTEQRDSAMYRCASSLGAPGELFFGEGSRLTVL.

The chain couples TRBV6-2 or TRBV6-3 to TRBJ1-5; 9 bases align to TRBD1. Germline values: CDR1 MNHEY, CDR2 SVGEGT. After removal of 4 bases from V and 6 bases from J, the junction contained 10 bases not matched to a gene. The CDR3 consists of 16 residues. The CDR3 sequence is CASSSTLTGGGQPQHF. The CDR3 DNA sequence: TGTGCCAGCAGTTCGACACTTACAGGGGGCGGTCAGCCCCAGCATTTT.

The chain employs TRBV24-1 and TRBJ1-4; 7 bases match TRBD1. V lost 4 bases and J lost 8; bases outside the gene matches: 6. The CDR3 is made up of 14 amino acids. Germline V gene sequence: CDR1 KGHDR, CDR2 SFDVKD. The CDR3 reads CATSDHRGGEKLFF. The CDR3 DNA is TGTGCCACCAGTGACCACAGGGGCGGGGAAAAACTGTTTTTT.

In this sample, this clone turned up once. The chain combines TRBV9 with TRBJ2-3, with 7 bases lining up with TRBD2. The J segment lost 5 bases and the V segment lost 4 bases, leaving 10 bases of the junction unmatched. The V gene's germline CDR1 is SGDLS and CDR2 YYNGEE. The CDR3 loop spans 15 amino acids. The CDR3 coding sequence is TGTGCCAGCAGCCTCGAGGCTAGCGGCAGAGATACGCAGTATTTT. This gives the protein CASSLEASGRDTQYF. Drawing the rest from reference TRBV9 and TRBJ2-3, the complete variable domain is DSGVTQTPKHLITATGQRVTLRCSPRSGDLSVYWYQQSLDQGLQFLIQYYNGEERAKGNILERFSAQQFPDLHSELNLSSLELGDSALYFCASSLEASGRDTQYFGPGTRLTVL.

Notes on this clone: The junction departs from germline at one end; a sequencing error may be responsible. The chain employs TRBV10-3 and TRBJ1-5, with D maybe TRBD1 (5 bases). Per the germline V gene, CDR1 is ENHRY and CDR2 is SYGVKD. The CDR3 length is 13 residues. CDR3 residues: CAIGDWSSQPQHF. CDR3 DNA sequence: TGTGCCATCGGGGACTGGAGCAGTCAGCCCCAGCATTTT.